This T cell receptor (beta chain) was found in a study of type 1 regulatory T cells. Study-wide context: T-allo10 is an in vitro-generated, Tr1-enriched CD4 T cell product specific for alloantigen. General study results and limits: Compared with non-Tr1 cells, Tr1 cells showed a narrower TCR repertoire.

Trimming took off 6 bases at V and 7 bases at J, with 13 bases between the two ends. This CDR3 has 12 residues. Germline V gene lookup returns CDR1 DFQATT and CDR2 SNEGSKA (reference sequence). TCRdb re-analysed the reads in MiXCR, keeping a single row per CDR3 protein. The data contain about 62,000 distinct CDR3 sequences, approximately 60% of them singletons. This clonotype occurred a few times. The antigen is undetermined. Sample: cultured non-Tr1 T cells, either the whole culture or a sorted T cell fraction (not recorded which). The sequence was collected from a human donor in good health. This chain uses TRBV20-1 with TRBJ2-1; D is unresolved. CDR3 sequence: CSATLLLNEQFF. The DNA for the CDR3 is TGCAGTGCGACCTTACTCCTGAATGAGCAGTTCTTC.